This TCR beta chain was identified during a study of T cells in Graves' hyperthyroidism and ophthalmopathy (dated by TCRdb to 2018 to 2020). About the investigation overall: Peripheral blood samples were taken at the time of initial diagnosis, prior to any treatment. To identify distinguishing TCR V-J signatures, a discovery cohort of roughly 100 patients was used, comprising 43 with Graves' ophthalmopathy and approximately 58 with stable Graves' hyperthyroidism. An independent validation cohort of 18 to 20 hyperthyroidism patients and about 15 patients who later progressed to ophthalmopathy tested prospective prediction of ophthalmopathy. For training and testing, the 95 to 100 patients in the discovery cohort were randomly divided in a 7:3 ratio. The study also compared thyroid tissue and blood T-cell repertoires from five or six Graves' hyperthyroidism patients. Following sampling, methimazole starting at 30 mg daily was given to hyperthyroidism patients, and high-dose intravenous methylprednisolone was given to ophthalmopathy patients. TCR Vbeta CDR3 sequencing of fewer than 150 peripheral blood samples (over 40 ophthalmopathy, 75 hyperthyroidism and roughly 17 progressor patients) is reported in the paper.

From the cysteine up to the phenylalanine, the CDR3 has a length of 14 residues. Of all the DNA, just the CDR3 is kept, 42 bases in frame from base 1. Relative to germline, V is 9 bases shorter and J is 4 bases shorter, with 16 bases between their ends. The CDR1 and CDR2 encoded by the germline V gene (reference sequence) are LNHDA and SQIVND. In the ophthalmopathy patients, disease was moderately to severely active, with a Clinical Activity Score of 3 or more, a NOSPECS grade of 4 or more, and a duration of less than 3 months. Exclusion was applied to patients with uncontrolled infections, other autoimmune diseases, pregnancy or lactation. Clinical symptoms, serum thyroxine and TRAb, thyroid ultrasound, and orbital computed tomography formed the basis for the diagnoses. PBMCs were separated from 8 to 10 ml of fresh peripheral blood using Ficoll-Paque density gradient centrifugation. Trizol reagent was used to extract total RNA, and RNA quality was then checked on an Agilent 2100 Bioanalyzer.

The TCR beta CDR3 regions were amplified from RNA transcripts. The TCR CDR3 was subjected to a first round of RT-PCR using the HTBI primer set and the Qiagen OneStep RT-PCR kit. The libraries were constructed in a second round of multiplex PCR and then size-selected and purified. Libraries were sequenced paired-end with 100 bp reads on an Illumina HiSeq2000. From the authors' description of their analysis: SOAPnuke was used to process the raw data, with reads discarded if the reads contained adapters or uncalled bases, had a mean Phred below 15, or lacked an exact constant-primer or identifier match. High-quality paired reads were merged using COPE v1.2.5, and each unique nucleotide sequence was defined as a clonotype. Clonotypes were aligned to IMGT TRBV, TRBD and TRBJ reference segments using MiTCR v1.1. Only V-J combinations with frequency above 0.0001, covering about 99% of repertoires, were analysed. A TCS score was defined as the ratio between F50 (clonal expansion) and ExV (chaos), using BLOSUM62-based TCRdist between CDR3 peptides within each V-J. Welch's t-statistics and random forest reduced fewer than 600 V-J features to 10 to 15, which were used in a naive Bayes classifier (R e1071). Starting from the raw public reads, TCRdb applied fastp trimming at Q25, assembled clones with MiXCR and retained in-frame beta chains. Duplicate CDR3 protein sequences are folded into a single record with the most common DNA and genes. Clone size and V and J calls follow TCRdb, not the original study. This sample lists about 410,000 distinct CDR3 sequences; 14% were detected once. Jointly, the top ten make up about 20% of the sample.

Summary of the overall study and its limitations: A 13 V-J signature model separated ophthalmopathy from stable hyperthyroidism, with approximately 86% sensitivity and roughly 82% specificity in cross-validation and 80%/75% in testing. Most expanded thyroid clonotypes (frequency above 0.001) were also detected in blood, suggesting blood repertoires may reflect thyroid immune responses. Sample size was not statistically predetermined, and investigators were not blinded to group allocation. In validation, progression to ophthalmopathy was predicted by the model with roughly 71% sensitivity and 72% to 85% specificity, a median of 6.5 months before onset.

This clonotype occurred a few times. No antigen is known for it. Base qualities are not provided; no much larger clone lies one nucleotide away. The sequence derives from a woman younger than 45 with Graves' ophthalmopathy. Sample: blood. The chain joins TRBV19 to TRBJ1-5; D gene: possibly TRBD1, on 6 matching bases. CDR3 protein: CASQGWGENQPQHF. The DNA sequence follows: TGTGCCAGCCAGGGGTGGGGGGAAAATCAGCCCCAGCATTTT.